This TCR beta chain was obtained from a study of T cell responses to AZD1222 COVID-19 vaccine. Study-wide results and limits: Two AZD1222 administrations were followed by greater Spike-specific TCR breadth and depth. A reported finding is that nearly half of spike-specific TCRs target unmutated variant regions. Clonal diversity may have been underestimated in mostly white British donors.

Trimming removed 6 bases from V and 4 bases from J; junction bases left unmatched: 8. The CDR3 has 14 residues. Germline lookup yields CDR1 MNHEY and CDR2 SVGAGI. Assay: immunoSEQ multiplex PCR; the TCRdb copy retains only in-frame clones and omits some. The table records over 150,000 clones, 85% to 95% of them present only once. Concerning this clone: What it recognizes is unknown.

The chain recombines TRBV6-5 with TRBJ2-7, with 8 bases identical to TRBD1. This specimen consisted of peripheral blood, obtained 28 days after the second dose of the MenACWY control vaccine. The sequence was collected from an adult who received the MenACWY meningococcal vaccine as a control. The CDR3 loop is CASRQTGAGYEQYF. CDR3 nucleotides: TGTGCCAGCAGACAGACAGGGGCCGGGTACGAGCAGTACTTC.